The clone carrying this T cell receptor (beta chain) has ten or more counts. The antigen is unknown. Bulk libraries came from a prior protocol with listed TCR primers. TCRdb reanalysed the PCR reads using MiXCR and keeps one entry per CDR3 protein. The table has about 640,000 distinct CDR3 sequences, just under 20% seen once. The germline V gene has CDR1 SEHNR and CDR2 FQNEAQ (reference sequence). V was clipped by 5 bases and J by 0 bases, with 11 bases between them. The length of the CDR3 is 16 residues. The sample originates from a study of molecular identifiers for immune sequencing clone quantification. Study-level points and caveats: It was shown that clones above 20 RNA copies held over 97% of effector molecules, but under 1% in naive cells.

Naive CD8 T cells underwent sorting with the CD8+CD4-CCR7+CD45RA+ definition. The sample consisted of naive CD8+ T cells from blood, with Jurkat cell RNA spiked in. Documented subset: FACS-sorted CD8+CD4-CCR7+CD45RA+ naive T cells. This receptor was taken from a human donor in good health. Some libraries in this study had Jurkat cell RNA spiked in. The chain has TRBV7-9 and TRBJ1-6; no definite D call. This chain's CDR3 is CASSPFESSYNSPLHF. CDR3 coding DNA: TGTGCCAGCAGCCCCTTTGAGAGCTCCTATAATTCACCCCTCCACTTT.